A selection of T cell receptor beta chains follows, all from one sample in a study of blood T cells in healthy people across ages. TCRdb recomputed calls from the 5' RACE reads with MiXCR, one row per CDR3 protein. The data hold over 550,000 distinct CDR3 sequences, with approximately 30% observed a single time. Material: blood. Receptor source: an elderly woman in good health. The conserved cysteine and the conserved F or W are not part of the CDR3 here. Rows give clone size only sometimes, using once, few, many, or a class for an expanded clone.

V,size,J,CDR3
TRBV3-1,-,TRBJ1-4,ASSQRSFNEKLF
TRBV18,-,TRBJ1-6,ASSLVGREEALH
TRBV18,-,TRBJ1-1,ASSPAYQRNTEAF
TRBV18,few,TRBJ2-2,ASSPGLTGELF
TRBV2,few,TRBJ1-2,ASSVGTGYGYT
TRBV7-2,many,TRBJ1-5,ASSLAGGYSNQPQH
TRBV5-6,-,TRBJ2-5,ASILGPTTGAETQY
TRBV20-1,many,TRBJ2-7,SVSRVGEQY
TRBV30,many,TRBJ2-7,AWSVSGYEQY
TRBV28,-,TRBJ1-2,ATGLRDGYT
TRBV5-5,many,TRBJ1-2,ASSDELVYGYT
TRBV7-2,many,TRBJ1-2,ASRQPTGNIGGYT
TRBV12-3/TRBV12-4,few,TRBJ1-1,ASSRTAMNTEAF
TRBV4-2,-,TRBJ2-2,ASSPADRPNTGELF
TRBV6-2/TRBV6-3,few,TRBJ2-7,ASSYTGPPLGEQY
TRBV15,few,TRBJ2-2,ATSRDRTGGTGELF
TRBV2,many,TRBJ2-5,ASSEWSMGRQETQY
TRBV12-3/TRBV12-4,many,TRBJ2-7,ASTVGYTGEQY
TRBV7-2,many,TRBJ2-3,ASSDSHASTDTQY
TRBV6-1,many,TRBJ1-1,ASSLESSNTEAF
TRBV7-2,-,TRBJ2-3,ASSLTGTAR
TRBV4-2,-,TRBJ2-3,ASSQDGRGRGTDTQY
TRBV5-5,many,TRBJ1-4,ASSSTGFANEKLF
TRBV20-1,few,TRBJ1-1,SASYITEAF
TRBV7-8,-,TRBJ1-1,ASSATWPGAEAF
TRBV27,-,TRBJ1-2,ASRNMGQGVYGYT
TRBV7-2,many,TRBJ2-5,ASSWESSGQETQY
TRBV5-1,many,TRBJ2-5,ASRETGGKTQY
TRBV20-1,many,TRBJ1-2,SARISRAEGYT
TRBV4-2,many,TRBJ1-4,ASSASGTGDEKLF
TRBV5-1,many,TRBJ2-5,ASSNGRSQETQY
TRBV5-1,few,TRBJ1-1,ASSPYTGQVKTEAF
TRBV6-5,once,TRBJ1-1,ASRGDWGTDTEAF
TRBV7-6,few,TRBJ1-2,ASSRWTGGIGGYT
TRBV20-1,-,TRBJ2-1,SASGTSGFVGVQF
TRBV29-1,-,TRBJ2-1,SVDRDSTLYNEQF